This record concerns one T cell receptor beta chain sequence. The germline V and J ends were trimmed by 2 bases and 7 bases, with 11 bases remaining between them. This CDR3 spans 14 amino acids. Germline CDR1 is MDHEN and CDR2 is SYDVKM. Sequencing was performed with immunoSEQ multiplex PCR; in TCRdb, only in-frame clones are kept and a portion is missing. Among 10,000 or so clones, more than 70% were seen once, and the ten largest hold approximately 1.5%. This entry belongs to a study of immune evolution from preneoplasia to lung adenocarcinoma. Each case's diagnosis was confirmed by two pathologists on H&E.

This sequence was found in a person between 70 and 80 years old with lung adenocarcinoma. Sequenced sample: FFPE minimally invasive lung adenocarcinoma tissue. This chain connects TRBV28 to TRBJ2-2; weak D call: TRBD2 (5 bases). The CDR3: CASSLAVRGGELFF. The CDR3 nucleotides are TGTGCCAGCAGTTTAGCCGTACGGGGCGGGGAGCTGTTTTTT.